The rows below give T cell receptor beta chains drawn from one sample of a study of siplizumab effects on memory and regulatory T cells. Produced via immunoSEQ multiplex PCR; TCRdb's table is partial and in-frame only. The sample includes 20,000 to 30,000 clones, approximately 80% of them seen just once. Sequencing was carried out using memory CD4+ T cells sorted from blood. These receptors originate from a human donor in good health. Both conserved end residues are part of each CDR3. D genes are given only for firm matches. The size field is filled for only some rows; it gives once, few, many or a size class.

DNA	CDR3	size	D	V	J
TGTGCCAGCAGCTTAAGCCCTAGGAGCTCCTACAATGAGCAGTTCTTC	CASSLSPRSSYNEQFF	-	-	TRBV7-9	TRBJ2-1
TGTGCCAGCAGCTCGACTAGCGGGGCCTACGAGCAGTACTTC	CASSSTSGAYEQYF	-	TRBD2	TRBV5-5	TRBJ2-7
TGTGCCAGCAGCTTAGATTTACAGCGCAGGAGGGGTTCTGAAGCTTTCTTT	CASSLDLQRRRGSEAFF	-	-	TRBV7-8	TRBJ1-1
TGCGCCAGCAGTCAAGCCCTAGCGATCACCGGGGAGCTGTTTTTT	CASSQALAITGELFF	-	-	TRBV4-3	TRBJ2-2
TGTGCCAGCAGTTACTCTGGGCATTTGGGAGAGACCCAGTACTTC	CASSYSGHLGETQYF	-	-	TRBV6-5	TRBJ2-5
TGCGCCAGCAGCCAAGGGTCAGGGGCTGGAAACACCATATATTTT	CASSQGSGAGNTIYF	once	-	TRBV4-3	TRBJ1-3
TGTGCCAGCAGTGAAGCCGACAAGAAGTACTTC	CASSEADKKYF	-	-	TRBV2	TRBJ2-7
TGTGCCAGCCTCTTTTCTTGGGGACAGGGGAGCACTGAAGCTTTCTTT	CASLFSWGQGSTEAFF	-	TRBD1	TRBV18	TRBJ1-1
TGCGCCAGCAGCCAGAGCAGGGGGAGTAATGAAAAACTGTTTTTT	CASSQSRGSNEKLFF	-	TRBD1	TRBV4-1	TRBJ1-4
TGCGCCAGCAGTGAGTACCAGGGGGACATGAGGGGAGCTTTCTTT	CASSEYQGDMRGAFF	once	TRBD1	TRBV10-1	TRBJ1-1
TGTGCCAGCTCACTATACAGGGAAAACACTGAAGCTTTCTTT	CASSLYRENTEAFF	-	-	TRBV18	TRBJ1-1
TGTGCCATCAAAGGACTAGCGGGGTCGGAGCAGTTCTTC	CAIKGLAGSEQFF	once	TRBD2	TRBV10-3	TRBJ2-1
TGTGCCAGCAGTGGTCCCGGGACTAGCGGGAGGGCCCTCGGCGAGCAGTACTTC	CASSGPGTSGRALGEQYF	-	TRBD2	TRBV25-1	TRBJ2-7
TGTGCCAGCAGGGGAACGGGGACTGAAGCTTTCTTT	CASRGTGTEAFF	few	-	TRBV7-3	TRBJ1-1
TGTGCCAGTAGCCGGTTCGGGCGCTCGGAAGAGACCCAGTACTTC	CASSRFGRSEETQYF	-	-	TRBV19	TRBJ2-5
TGTGCCAGCAGTCGGGTGGCGGGACATGAGCAGTACTTC	CASSRVAGHEQYF	-	-	TRBV7-3	TRBJ2-7
TGTGCCAGCAGTTCCGCAGGCGGGAGGGCCGGGAATGAGCAGTTCTTC	CASSSAGGRAGNEQFF	-	TRBD2	TRBV28	TRBJ2-1
TGTGCCAGCAGCTCACGTTTTACCTACGAGCAGTACTTC	CASSSRFTYEQYF	-	-	TRBV12-1	TRBJ2-7
TGCGCCAGCAGCCCGACCCCCCGGGGAGATACGCAGTATTTT	CASSPTPRGDTQYF	few	-	TRBV5-1	TRBJ2-3
TGTGCCAGCAGTAACCTAGCCAAAAACATTCAGTACTTC	CASSNLAKNIQYF	-	-	TRBV6-6	TRBJ2-4
TGTGCCAGCAGTGTGTATCCCAGGGACCCCCAGCATTTT	CASSVYPRDPQHF	-	-	TRBV2	TRBJ1-5
TGTGCCAGCAGCCCTCGGGGGCTCCCTAGCACAGATACGCAGTATTTT	CASSPRGLPSTDTQYF	-	-	TRBV7-8	TRBJ2-3
TGTGCCAGCAGCCCGGGACTAGCGGACGAGCAGTACTTC	CASSPGLADEQYF	-	TRBD2	TRBV7-9	TRBJ2-7
TGTGCCAGCAGTTACTCAGGGTCCGGCTACGAGCAGTACTTC	CASSYSGSGYEQYF	-	-	TRBV6-6	TRBJ2-7
TGCAGCGTTGTTTCCGGGACAGGGGCTGGCTACACCTTC	CSVVSGTGAGYTF	-	TRBD1	TRBV29-1	TRBJ1-2
TGTGCCAGCAGCCAAGATTCTAGCGGGAGGTACTACAATGAGCAGTTCTTC	CASSQDSSGRYYNEQFF	-	TRBD2	TRBV14	TRBJ2-1
TGCAGCGCTGGGGGGTACCAAGAGACCCAGTACTTC	CSAGGYQETQYF	-	-	TRBV29-1	TRBJ2-5
TGTGCCAGCAGCTTTGCTGGTTCCTACGAGCAGTACTTC	CASSFAGSYEQYF	-	-	TRBV5-6	TRBJ2-7
TGTGCCAGCAGCTTGCTCGAGGGGCTGAGGAGCTACACCTTC	CASSLLEGLRSYTF	few	-	TRBV7-8	TRBJ1-2
TGTGCCAGCAGCTGGCAAGACAGTCAGGATTCACCCCTCCACTTT	CASSWQDSQDSPLHF	-	-	TRBV7-9	TRBJ1-6
TGTGCCAGCAAAACCGACACTCACTCCTACGAGCAGTACTTC	CASKTDTHSYEQYF	-	-	TRBV2	TRBJ2-7
TGTGCCAGCAACCGGGGGACTGAAGCTTTCTTT	CASNRGTEAFF	-	-	TRBV21-1	TRBJ1-1
TGTGCCAGCTCACGCGGGACTAGCGGGAGGGGCTACGAGCAGTACTTC	CASSRGTSGRGYEQYF	-	TRBD2	TRBV18	TRBJ2-7
TGTGCCAGCAGTTTAAGTGTCGGTTACGAGCAGTACTTC	CASSLSVGYEQYF	-	-	TRBV27	TRBJ2-7
TGTGCCAGCAGTCCGTGGACAGGCCCCTCTGGAAACACCATATATTTT	CASSPWTGPSGNTIYF	-	TRBD1	TRBV28	TRBJ1-3
TGTGCCAGTAGTGCCTCAGGGGGGGTCACTGAAGCTTTCTTT	CASSASGGVTEAFF	-	TRBD1	TRBV19	TRBJ1-1
TGCAGCGTTCAGACAGGGCGGGGCTACACCTTC	CSVQTGRGYTF	once	TRBD1	TRBV29-1	TRBJ1-2
TGTGCCAGTAGTATTGCAGGGATGAACACTGAAGCTTTCTTT	CASSIAGMNTEAFF	-	-	TRBV19	TRBJ1-1
TGTGCCAGCAGTCCGCAGACAGGTTATGGCTACACCTTC	CASSPQTGYGYTF	-	-	TRBV28	TRBJ1-2
TGTGCCATCAGAACTACCACGGGTCGCCGAGGCAATGAGCAGTTCTTC	CAIRTTTGRRGNEQFF	-	-	TRBV10-3	TRBJ2-1